This T cell receptor (beta chain) emerged from a study of blood T cell repertoires in COVID-19. Trimming removed 3 bases from V and 5 bases from J; junction bases left unmatched: 7. This CDR3 is 15 amino acids long. Germline V gives CDR1 SGDLS, CDR2 YYNGEE. Repertoires were generated with immunoSEQ multiplex PCR, while TCRdb's copy carries only in-frame clones and drops some. This sample has 30,000 to 40,000 clones; roughly 77% occur once, and the top ten carry 38%. The material sequenced was peripheral blood. The chain uses TRBV9 and TRBJ2-5; 10 nucleotides agree with TRBD2. This TCR was recovered from a man aged 80 or over with active or convalescent COVID-19. CDR3 DNA sequence: TGTGCCAGCAGCGCAACTAGCGGGGTATGGGAGACCCAGTACTTC. The encoded protein is CASSATSGVWETQYF.